The clone carrying this TCR beta chain was detected a few times. The antigen remains unidentified. The data stem from a study of regulatory T cells in long-lasting Graves disease. HTBI primers from iRepertoire and Arm-PCR of CDR3 regions yielded the TCR beta libraries. MiXCR, run by TCRdb on the multiplex PCR reads, gives a single entry per CDR3 protein. The sample gives roughly 530,000 distinct CDR3 sequences, 16% of which show up once; just under 25% is in the top ten. Overall study findings and caveats: Few sampled subjects may have lowered accuracy. Analysis covered peripheral blood alone, not thyroid tissue. Persistent Graves' patients showed reduced TCR diversity versus newly diagnosed patients. TRBV28 was favored in persistent disease, as were TRBJ1-2 and TRBJ2-5.

Noted time point: newly diagnosed GD, antithyroid drugs for less than 3 months. PBMC-derived RNA was used for the TCR library. This CDR3 is 17 amino acids long. After removal of 1 base from V and 1 base from J, the junction contained 7 bases not matched to a gene. Per germline, CDR1 SGHRS and CDR2 YFSETQ. This same sample was also part of a study on T cells in Graves' hyperthyroidism and ophthalmopathy.

Sample: peripheral blood mononuclear cells (PBMCs), taken at new diagnosis, from a patient treated with antithyroid drugs. The chain carries TRBV5-1 and TRBJ2-1, with 8 bases matching TRBD1. This TCR was sampled from a woman aged 35 to 59 with Graves disease. CDR3 in amino acids: CASSLRPGGESYNEQFF. The CDR3 bases are TGCGCCAGCAGCTTGAGGCCAGGGGGCGAGTCCTACAATGAGCAGTTCTTC.